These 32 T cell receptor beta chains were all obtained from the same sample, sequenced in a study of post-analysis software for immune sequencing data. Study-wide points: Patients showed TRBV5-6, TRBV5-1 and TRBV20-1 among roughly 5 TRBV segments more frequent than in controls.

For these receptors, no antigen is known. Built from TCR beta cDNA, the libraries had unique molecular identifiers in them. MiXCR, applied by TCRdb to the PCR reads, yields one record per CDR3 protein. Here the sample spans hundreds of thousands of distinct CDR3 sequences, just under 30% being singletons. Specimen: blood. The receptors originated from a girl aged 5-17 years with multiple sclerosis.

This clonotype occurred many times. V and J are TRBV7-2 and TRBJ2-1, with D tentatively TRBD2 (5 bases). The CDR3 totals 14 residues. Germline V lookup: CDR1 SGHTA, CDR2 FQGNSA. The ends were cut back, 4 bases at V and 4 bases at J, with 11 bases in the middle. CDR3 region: CASSSSGLYNEQFF. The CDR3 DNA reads TGTGCCAGCAGCTCGTCAGGACTGTACAATGAGCAGTTCTTC.

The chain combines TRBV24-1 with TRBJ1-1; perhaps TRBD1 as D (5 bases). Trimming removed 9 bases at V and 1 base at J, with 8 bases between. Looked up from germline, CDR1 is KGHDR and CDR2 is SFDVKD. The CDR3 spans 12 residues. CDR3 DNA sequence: TGTGCCACCCAGGGTCGGAACACTGAAGCTTTCTTT. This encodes CATQGRNTEAFF.

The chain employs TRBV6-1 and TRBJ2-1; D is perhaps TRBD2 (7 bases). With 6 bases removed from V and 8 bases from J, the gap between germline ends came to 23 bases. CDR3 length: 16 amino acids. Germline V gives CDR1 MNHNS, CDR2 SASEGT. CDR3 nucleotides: TGTGCCAGCAGCGAACCCGGCGGGCGGGGGCTCGATGAGCAGTTCTTC. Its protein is CASSEPGGRGLDEQFF.

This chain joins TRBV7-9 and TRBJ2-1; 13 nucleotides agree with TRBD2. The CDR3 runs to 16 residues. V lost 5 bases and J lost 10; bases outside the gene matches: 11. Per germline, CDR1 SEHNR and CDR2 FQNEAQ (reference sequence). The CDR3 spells CASSGGLAGAWWEQFF. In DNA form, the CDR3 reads TGTGCCAGCAGCGGAGGACTAGCGGGGGCTTGGTGGGAGCAGTTCTTC.

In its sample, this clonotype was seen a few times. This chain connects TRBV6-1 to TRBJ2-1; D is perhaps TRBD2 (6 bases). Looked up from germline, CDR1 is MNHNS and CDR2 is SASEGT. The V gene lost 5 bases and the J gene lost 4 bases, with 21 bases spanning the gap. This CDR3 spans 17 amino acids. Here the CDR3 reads CASSRTTGTGRYNEQFF. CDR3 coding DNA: TGTGCCAGCAGTCGAACAACCGGGACTGGCAGATACAATGAGCAGTTCTTC.

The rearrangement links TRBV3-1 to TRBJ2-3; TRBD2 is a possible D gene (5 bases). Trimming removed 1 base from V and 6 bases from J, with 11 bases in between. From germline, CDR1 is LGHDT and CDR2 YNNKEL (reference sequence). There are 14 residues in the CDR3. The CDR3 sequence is CASSQGQTGDTQYF. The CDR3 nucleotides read TGTGCCAGCAGCCAAGGGCAGACGGGGGATACGCAGTATTTT.

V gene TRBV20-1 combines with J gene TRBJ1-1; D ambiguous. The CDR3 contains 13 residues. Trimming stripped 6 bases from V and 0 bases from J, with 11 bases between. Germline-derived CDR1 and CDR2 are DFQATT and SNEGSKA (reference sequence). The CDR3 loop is CSAPKVMNTEAFF. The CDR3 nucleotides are TGCAGTGCCCCCAAGGTCATGAACACTGAAGCTTTCTTT.

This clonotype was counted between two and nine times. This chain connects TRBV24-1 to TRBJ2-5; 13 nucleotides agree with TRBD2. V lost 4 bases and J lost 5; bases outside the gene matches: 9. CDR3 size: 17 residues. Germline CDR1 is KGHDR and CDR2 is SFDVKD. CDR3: CATSDPGTSGNYETQYF. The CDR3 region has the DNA TGTGCCACCAGTGACCCTGGGACTAGCGGGAACTACGAGACCCAGTACTTC.

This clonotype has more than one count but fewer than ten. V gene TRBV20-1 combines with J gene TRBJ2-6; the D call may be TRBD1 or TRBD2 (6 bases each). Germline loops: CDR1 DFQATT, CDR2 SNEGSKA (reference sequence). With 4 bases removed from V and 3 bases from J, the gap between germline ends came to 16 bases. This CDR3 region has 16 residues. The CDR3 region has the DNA TGCAGTGCTAACGGCCGGGGGCGCGGTGGGGCCAACGTCCTGACTTTC. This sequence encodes CSANGRGRGGANVLTF.

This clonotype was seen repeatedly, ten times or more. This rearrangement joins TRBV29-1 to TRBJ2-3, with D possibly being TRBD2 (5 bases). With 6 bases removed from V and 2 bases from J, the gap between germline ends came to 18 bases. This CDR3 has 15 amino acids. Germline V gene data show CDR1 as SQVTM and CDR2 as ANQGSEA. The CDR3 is CSVEVSAGLTDTQYF. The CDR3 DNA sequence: TGCAGCGTGGAGGTTTCGGCGGGCCTCACAGATACGCAGTATTTT.

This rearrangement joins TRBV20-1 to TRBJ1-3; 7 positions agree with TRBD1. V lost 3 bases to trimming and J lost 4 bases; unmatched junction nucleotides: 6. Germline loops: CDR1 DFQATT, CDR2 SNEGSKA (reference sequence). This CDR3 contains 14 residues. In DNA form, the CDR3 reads TGCAGTGCTAGGGGGACAGCATCCGGAAACACCATATATTTT. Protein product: CSARGTASGNTIYF.

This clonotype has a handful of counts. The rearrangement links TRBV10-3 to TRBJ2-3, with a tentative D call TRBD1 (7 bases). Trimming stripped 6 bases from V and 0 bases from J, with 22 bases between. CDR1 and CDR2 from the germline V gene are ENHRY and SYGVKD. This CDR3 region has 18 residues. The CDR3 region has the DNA TGTGCCATCAGGGGGCCGACAGGGTCCGGGACTAGCACAGATACGCAGTATTTT. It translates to CAIRGPTGSGTSTDTQYF.

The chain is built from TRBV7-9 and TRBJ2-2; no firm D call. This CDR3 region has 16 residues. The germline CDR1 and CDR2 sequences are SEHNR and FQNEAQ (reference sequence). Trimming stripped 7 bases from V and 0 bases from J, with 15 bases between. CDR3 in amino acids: CASNPGRSANTGELFF. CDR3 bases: TGTGCCAGCAATCCAGGAAGGAGCGCGAACACCGGGGAGCTGTTTTTT.

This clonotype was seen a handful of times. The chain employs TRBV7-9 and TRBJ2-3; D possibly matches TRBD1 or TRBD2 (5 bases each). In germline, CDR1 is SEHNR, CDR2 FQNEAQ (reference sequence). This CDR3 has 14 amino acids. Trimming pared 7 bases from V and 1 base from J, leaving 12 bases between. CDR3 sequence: CASMVLGGTDTQYF. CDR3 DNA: TGTGCCAGCATGGTCCTGGGGGGCACAGATACGCAGTATTTT. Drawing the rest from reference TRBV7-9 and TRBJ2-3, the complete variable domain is DTGVSQNPRHKITKRGQNVTFRCDPISEHNRLYWYRQTLGQGPEFLTYFQNEAQLEKSRLLSDRFSAERPKGSFSTLEIQRTEQGDSAMYLCASMVLGGTDTQYFGPGTRLTVL.

The DNA of the CDR3 is TGCGCCAGCAGCCAACGGGGGGGAGACGAGCAGTACTTC. Amino acid sequence: CASSQRGGDEQYF. This chain links TRBV4-1 with TRBJ2-7; 8 positions agree with TRBD2. The trim removed 2 bases at V and 5 bases at J, leaving 2 bases unmatched. Germline-derived CDR1 and CDR2 are MGHRA and YSYEKL. This CDR3 contains 13 residues.

CDR3 sequence reads: CSARQDLRWTQYF. CDR3 DNA sequence: TGCAGTGCTAGACAAGACCTTCGGTGGACCCAGTACTTC. This chain joins TRBV20-1 and TRBJ2-5; no definite D call. The CDR3 is made up of 13 amino acids. V was clipped by 2 bases and J by 7 bases, with 14 bases between them. Germline values: CDR1 DFQATT, CDR2 SNEGSKA (reference sequence).

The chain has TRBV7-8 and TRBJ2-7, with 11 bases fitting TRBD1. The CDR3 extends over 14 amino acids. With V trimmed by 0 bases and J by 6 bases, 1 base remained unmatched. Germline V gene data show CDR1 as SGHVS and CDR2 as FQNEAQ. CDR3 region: CASSLAGTGGEQYF. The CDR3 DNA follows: TGTGCCAGCAGCTTAGCCGGGACAGGGGGCGAGCAGTACTTC.

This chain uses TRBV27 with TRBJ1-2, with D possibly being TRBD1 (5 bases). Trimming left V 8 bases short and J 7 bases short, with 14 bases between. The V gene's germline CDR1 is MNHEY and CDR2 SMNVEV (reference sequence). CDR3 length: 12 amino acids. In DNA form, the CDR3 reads TGTGCCAGCGCCACGGGAGGGGTTGGCTACACCTTC. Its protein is CASATGGVGYTF.

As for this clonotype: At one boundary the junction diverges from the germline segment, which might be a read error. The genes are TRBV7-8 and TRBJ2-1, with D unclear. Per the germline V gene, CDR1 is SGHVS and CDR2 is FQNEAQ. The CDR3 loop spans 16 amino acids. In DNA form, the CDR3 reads TGTGACAGCAGCTTAGGTCTGGCGGTGAACTACAATGAGCAGTTCTTC. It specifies CDSSLGLAVNYNEQFF.

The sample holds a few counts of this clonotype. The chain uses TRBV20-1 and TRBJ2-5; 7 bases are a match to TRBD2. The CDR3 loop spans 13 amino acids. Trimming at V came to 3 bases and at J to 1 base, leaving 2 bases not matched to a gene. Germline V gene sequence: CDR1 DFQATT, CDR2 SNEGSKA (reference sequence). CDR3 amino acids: CSASGGSQETQYF. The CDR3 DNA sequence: TGCAGTGCTAGCGGGGGGTCCCAAGAGACCCAGTACTTC.

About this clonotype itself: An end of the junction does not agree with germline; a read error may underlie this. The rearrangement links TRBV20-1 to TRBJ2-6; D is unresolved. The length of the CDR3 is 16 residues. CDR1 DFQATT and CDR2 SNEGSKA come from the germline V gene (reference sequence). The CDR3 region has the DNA TGCAGTGCTCGGACCGTAGACCCCTCTGGGGACAACGTCCTGACTTTC. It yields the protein CSARTVDPSGDNVLTF.

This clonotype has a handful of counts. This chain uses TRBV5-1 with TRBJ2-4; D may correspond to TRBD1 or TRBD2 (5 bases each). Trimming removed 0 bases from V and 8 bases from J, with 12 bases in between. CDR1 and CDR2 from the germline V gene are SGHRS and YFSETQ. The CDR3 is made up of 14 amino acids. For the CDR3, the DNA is TGCGCCAGCAGCTTGGGGGGGTTATTGGACATTCAGTACTTC. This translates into CASSLGGLLDIQYF.

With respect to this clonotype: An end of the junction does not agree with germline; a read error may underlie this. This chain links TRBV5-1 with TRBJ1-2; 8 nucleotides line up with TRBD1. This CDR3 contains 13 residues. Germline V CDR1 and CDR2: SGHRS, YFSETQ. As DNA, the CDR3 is TGCGCCAGCAGCAGGGACAGGAACTATGGCTGCACCTTC. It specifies CASSRDRNYGCTF.

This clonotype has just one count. CDR3 sequence (DNA): TGTGCCAGCAGCTCCAGGCCAGGGTATCGAAGGAACACTGAAGCTTTCTTT. Translation gives CASSSRPGYRRNTEAFF. This chain joins TRBV7-2 and TRBJ1-1, with a possible D match to TRBD1 (5 bases). Between the trimmed V and J ends, which lost 4 bases and 1 base, there was a span of 19 bases. This CDR3 is 17 amino acids long. Germline V gene lookup returns CDR1 SGHTA and CDR2 FQGNSA.

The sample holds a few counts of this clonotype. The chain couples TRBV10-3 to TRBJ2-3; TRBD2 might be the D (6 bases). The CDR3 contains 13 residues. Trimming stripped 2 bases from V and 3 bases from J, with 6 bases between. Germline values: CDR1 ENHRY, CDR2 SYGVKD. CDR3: CAISERGTDTQYF. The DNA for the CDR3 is TGTGCCATCAGTGAGCGGGGGACAGATACGCAGTATTTT.

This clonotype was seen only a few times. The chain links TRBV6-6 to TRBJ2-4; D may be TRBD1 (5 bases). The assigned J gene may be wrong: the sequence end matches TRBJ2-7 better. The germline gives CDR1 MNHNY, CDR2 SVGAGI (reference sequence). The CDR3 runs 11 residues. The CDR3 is CASFGASEQYF. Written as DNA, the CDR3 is TGTGCCAGCTTTGGGGCTTCCGAGCAGTACTTC.

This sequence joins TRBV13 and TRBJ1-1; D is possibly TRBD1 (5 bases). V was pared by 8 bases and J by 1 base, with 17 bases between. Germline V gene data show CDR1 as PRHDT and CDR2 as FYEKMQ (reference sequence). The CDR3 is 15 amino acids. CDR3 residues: CASFPHGTPNTEAFF. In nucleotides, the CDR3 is TGTGCCAGCTTCCCTCACGGGACCCCGAACACTGAAGCTTTCTTT.

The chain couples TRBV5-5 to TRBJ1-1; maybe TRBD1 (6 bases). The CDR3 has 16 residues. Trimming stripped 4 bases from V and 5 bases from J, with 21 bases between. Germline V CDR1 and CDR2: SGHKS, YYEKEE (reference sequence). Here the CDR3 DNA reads TGTGCCAGCAGCACCTACCCGACAGGCCAGGGGACTGAAGCTTTCTTT. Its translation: CASSTYPTGQGTEAFF.

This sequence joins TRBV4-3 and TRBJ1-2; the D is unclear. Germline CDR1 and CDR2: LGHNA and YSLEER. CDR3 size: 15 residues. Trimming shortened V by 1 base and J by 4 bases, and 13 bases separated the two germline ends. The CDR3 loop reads CASSQGVRLRYGYTF. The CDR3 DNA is TGCGCCAGCAGCCAAGGGGTGAGGCTACGCTATGGCTACACCTTC.

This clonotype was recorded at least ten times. CDR3 sequence (DNA): TGTGCCAGCAGTTACCGACAGGGTGATGGTAATGAGCAGTTCTTC. Amino acid sequence: CASSYRQGDGNEQFF. The V call is TRBV6-2 or TRBV6-3, the J call TRBJ2-1, with 7 bases identical to TRBD1. This CDR3 is built from 15 residues. Unmatched junction bases numbered 8, after V lost 2 bases and J lost 7 bases. Germline CDR1 reads MNHEY; CDR2 reads SVGEGT.

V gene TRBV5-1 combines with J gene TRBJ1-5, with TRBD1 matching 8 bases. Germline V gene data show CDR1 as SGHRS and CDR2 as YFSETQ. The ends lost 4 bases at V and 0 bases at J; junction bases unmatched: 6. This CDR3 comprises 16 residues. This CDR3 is CASSPAGGFSNQPQHF. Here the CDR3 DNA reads TGCGCCAGCAGCCCGGCAGGGGGCTTTAGCAATCAGCCCCAGCATTTT.

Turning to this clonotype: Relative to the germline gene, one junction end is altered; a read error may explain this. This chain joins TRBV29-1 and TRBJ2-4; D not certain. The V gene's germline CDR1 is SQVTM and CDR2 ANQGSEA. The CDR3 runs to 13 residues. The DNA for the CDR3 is TGCAGCGCCCTTCATCGAGCCAAAAACATCCAGTACTTC. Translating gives CSALHRAKNIQYF.